This TCR beta chain derives from a study of PD-1 blockade in classical Hodgkin lymphoma (dated by TCRdb to about 2020). Regarding the study in general: Nivolumab dosing was 3 mg/kg intravenously every 2 weeks, continuing until either disease progression or unacceptable toxicity. A peripheral blood immune signature of response to PD-1 blockade in classical Hodgkin lymphoma was defined using TCR beta sequencing and CyTOF.

The sample's time point, from its label and the paper: cycle 1 day 1 (C1D1), immediately before nivolumab initiation. Relapse after autologous stem cell transplantation had occurred in all trial patients, and cohorts A, B and C were distinguished by prior brentuximab vedotin exposure. The trial cohort comprised around 60 patients with relapsed/refractory classical Hodgkin lymphoma whose best overall responses were complete response, partial response or progressive disease. Trial patients were treated with single-agent nivolumab in the multi-cohort phase II CheckMate 205 trial. Best overall response was determined by an independent review committee according to the 2007 International Working Group response criteria. Trial PBMCs were obtained immediately prior to nivolumab initiation (C1D1) and on therapy at cycle 2 day 1 and cycle 4 day 1. Peripheral blood was collected in 8 mL Vacutainer Cell Preparation Tubes, from which PBMCs were isolated by centrifugation and then cryopreserved.

About this clone: The target of this receptor is not known. No base qualities exist here, and no much larger clone lies one base off it.

On the study overall, not on this receptor specifically: Lower diversity was observed in patients in whom nivolumab was started less than 1 year after ASCT, and these patients were excluded from later analyses so that confounding by immune reconstitution would be avoided. By C4D1, a significant rise was seen in CD4+ TCR diversity but not in CD8+ TCR diversity (p=0.0027 vs p=0.16), and the rise was most apparent among complete responders (p=0.02). Baseline TCR diversity was reported to be lower in newly diagnosed patients than in healthy donors, and even lower in relapsed/refractory patients. Trial patients achieving complete response had baseline diversity similar to newly diagnosed patients, whereas partial responders and progressors had significantly lower diversity. The study was restricted to a single clinical trial cohort, and the causes of repertoire differences, possibly disease activity or prior therapy, were left undefined.

Genomic DNA was extracted with the Qiagen DNeasy kit from unsorted PBMCs and from negatively selected CD4+ and CD8+ fractions. TCR beta CDR3 regions were subjected to amplification by immunoSEQ multiplex PCR with primers that anneal to V and J segments. A synthetic immune receptor repertoire was used to minimize amplification bias, and any remaining bias was removed computationally after sequencing. The paper's data handling went like this. Repertoire diversity was quantified as the Shannon entropy index using custom Python scripts. Unsorted, CD4+ and CD8+ repertoires were analyzed separately, except in combined analyses where CD4+ and CD8+ sequences were merged in silico. Clonal expansion was defined as at least a 2-fold frequency increase after treatment relative to C1D1, with a pseudocount of 0.5 for undetected baseline clones. Singleton clones were defined as clones with 0 or 1 copy at C1D1, and non-singleton clones were defined as clones with 2 or more copies. Clones expanded in unsorted samples were labelled as CD4+, CD8+ or unknown by matching protein sequences in sorted samples from the same patient. Wilcoxon tests on paired samples were used to test diversity changes from C1D1 to C4D1. TCRdb holds this immuneACCESS table with in-frame rearrangements only. Some clones are missing; in checked studies, unresolved V genes explain under half, and the rest has no known cause. Clone size and the V and J calls come from that table; the DNA yielded D and trimming. The sample yields 35,000 to 50,000 clones; roughly 70% were counted once. Around 20% of the sample belongs to the ten largest clones.

For CDR1 and CDR2, the germline V gene (reference sequence) lists GTSNPN and SVGIG. V sheds 4 bases and J sheds 6 bases, leaving 16 bases between their ends. There are 14 amino acids in the CDR3, from cysteine to phenylalanine inclusive. The only DNA kept is the CDR3, 42 bases in frame from the first base. The receptor's source is a human donor with classical Hodgkin lymphoma. Source: peripheral blood mononuclear cells (PBMCs), taken at baseline. The V gene is TRBV30 and the J gene is TRBJ2-1, and perhaps TRBD2 as D gene, on 6 matching bases. The CDR3 protein: CAWTRGAAGNEQFF. The sequenced DNA: TGTGCCTGGACCCGCGGGGCCGCGGGCAATGAGCAGTTCTTC.